The entry below describes one T cell receptor (beta chain). The data derive from a study of shared clonotypes between healthy human individuals. It was CD45RO-negative cells, positively selected for CCR7, that made up naive CD8 cells, with terminally differentiated effector memory CD45RA+ cells excluded. The ends lost 5 bases at V and 2 bases at J; junction bases unmatched: 15. This CDR3 spans 17 amino acids. Germline CDR1 SGHAT, CDR2 FQNNGV. Method: immunoSEQ multiplex PCR; TCRdb's copy keeps in-frame clones and lacks some. The sample contains roughly 2,000,000 clones, just over 90% of which appear only once.

Sequencing was performed on naive CD8+ T cells from PBMCs. V gene TRBV11-2 combines with J gene TRBJ2-7, with 7 bases matching TRBD2. The receptor's source is a man aged 18 to 29 in good health. Some clones in this sample may be carry-over from other donors' samples. The CDR3 nucleotides read TGTGCCAGCAGCCCGAACGTCAGGGCTGCGGGAGCCTACGAGCAGTACTTC. It yields the protein CASSPNVRAAGAYEQYF.